The sequence of this TCR beta chain was determined in a study of T cells in Graves' hyperthyroidism and ophthalmopathy (dated by TCRdb to the late 2010s). Regarding the complete study: Peripheral blood samples were taken at initial diagnosis, before any treatment was given. To identify distinguishing TCR V-J signatures, a discovery cohort of around 100 patients was used, comprising fewer than 45 with Graves' ophthalmopathy and around 60 with stable Graves' hyperthyroidism. Whether ophthalmopathy could be predicted prospectively was tested in an independent validation cohort made up of roughly 19 hyperthyroidism patients plus 17 patients who later progressed to ophthalmopathy. For training and testing, the 100 or so patients in the discovery cohort were randomly divided in a 7:3 ratio. The study also compared thyroid tissue and blood T-cell repertoires from roughly six Graves' hyperthyroidism patients. After sampling, hyperthyroidism patients received methimazole starting at 30 mg daily, and ophthalmopathy patients received high-dose intravenous methylprednisolone. TCR Vbeta CDR3 sequencing of some 140 peripheral blood samples (about 45 ophthalmopathy, about 80 hyperthyroidism and roughly 17 progressor patients) is reported in the paper. Points the paper makes about the study in general: In validation, the model predicted progression to ophthalmopathy a median of roughly six months before onset, with roughly 70% sensitivity and just under 75% specificity. No statistical method was used to set the sample size in advance, and investigators knew the group allocation. Blood samples also contained most of the expanded thyroid clonotypes (frequency above 0.001), which suggests that blood repertoires may reflect thyroid immune responses. A model built on a 13 V-J signature distinguished ophthalmopathy from stable hyperthyroidism, reaching about 88% sensitivity and around 81% specificity in cross-validation and 80%/75% in testing.

Graves' hyperthyroidism was defined as stable when no progression to ophthalmopathy occurred over 18 months of follow-up. The hyperthyroidism patients were between 18 and 65 years old and newly diagnosed, with a disease duration of less than 2 months. Any patient with an uncontrolled infection, another autoimmune disease, pregnancy or lactation was excluded. Diagnoses relied on clinical symptoms, serum thyroxine and TRAb, thyroid ultrasound and orbital computed tomography. PBMCs were isolated from around 10 ml of fresh peripheral blood by Ficoll-Paque density gradient centrifugation. Total RNA was extracted with Trizol reagent, and quality was checked on an Agilent 2100 Bioanalyzer. The TCR beta CDR3 regions were amplified from RNA transcripts. A first-round RT-PCR of the TCR CDR3 used the HTBI primer set with the Qiagen OneStep RT-PCR kit. The libraries were constructed in a second round of multiplex PCR and then size-selected and purified. Paired-end sequencing of the libraries was performed with 100 bp reads on an Illumina HiSeq2000. The published analysis was carried out like this. SOAPnuke was used to process the raw data, with reads discarded if the reads contained adapters or uncalled bases, had a mean Phred below 15, or lacked an exact constant-primer or identifier match. COPE v1.2.5 was used to merge high-quality paired reads, and clonotypes were defined as unique nucleotide sequences. MiTCR v1.1 was used to align the clonotypes against IMGT TRBV, TRBD and TRBJ reference segments. The analysis included only V-J combinations with a frequency above 0.0001, which together covered roughly 99% of the repertoires. The TCS score was defined as the ratio of F50 (clonal expansion) to E x V (chaos), calculated using BLOSUM62-based TCRdist between CDR3 peptides within each V-J. Welch's t-statistics and random forest reduced around 520 V-J features to about 12, which were used in a naive Bayes classifier (R e1071). In TCRdb, the public reads were trimmed at Q25 with fastp and aligned with MiXCR, with productive beta chains retained. Duplicate CDR3 protein sequences are folded into a single record with the most common DNA and genes. TCRdb's processing, not the study's, gives the V and J calls here. In all, the sample holds approximately 420,000 distinct CDR3 sequences, and about an eighth of those were seen once. Jointly, the top ten make up about 5% of the sample.

This clonotype was detected ten times or more. What this receptor recognizes is not known. No much larger clonotype is one base removed from it; base qualities were not supplied. This receptor was taken from a woman younger than 35 with Graves' hyperthyroidism. The sample taken for sequencing was blood.

The DNA reads TGTGCCAGCAGTCGGACAGGGGTAGATACGCAGTATTTT. Translated, it gives CASSRTGVDTQYF. The chain uses TRBV28 and TRBJ2-3; TRBD1 aligns with 9 central bases. Compared with germline, V lacks 5 bases and J lacks 5 bases; bases without a gene match: 2. For CDR1 and CDR2, the germline V gene lists MDHEN and SYDVKM. The CDR3, cysteine through phenylalanine, is 13 amino acids long. Only CDR3 DNA is held: 39 bases, read in frame from base 1.